The 31 T cell receptor beta chains below were found in one sample sequenced in a study of glioma-infiltrating T cells after dendritic cell vaccination. Generated by immunoSEQ multiplex PCR, the TCRdb table keeps only in-frame clones and is missing some. This sample has tens of thousands of clones, with around 81% found just once. The source material was blood, sampled before dendritic cell vaccination. Receptor source: a human donor with glioblastoma.

The gene calls are TRBV6-1 and TRBJ1-1; TRBD1 matches 10 bases. Per the germline V gene, CDR1 is MNHNS and CDR2 is SASEGT. The V and J ends lost 4 bases and 4 bases, in that order; junction bases with no gene match: 3. This CDR3 has 14 amino acids. Here the CDR3 reads CASSGRTGGTEAFF. The CDR3 DNA reads as TGTGCCAGCAGTGGCAGGACAGGGGGCACTGAAGCTTTCTTT.

This sequence joins TRBV4-1 and TRBJ1-1; tentative D call: TRBD1 (6 bases). Germline assignment: CDR1 MGHRA and CDR2 YSYEKL. The V and J ends lost 0 bases and 2 bases respectively, with 19 bases between them. The CDR3 runs 18 residues. CDR3 nucleotides: TGCGCCAGCAGCCAAGATAGCAGCAGGGGCGTTAAAAACACTGAAGCTTTCTTT. As protein: CASSQDSSRGVKNTEAFF.

The count of this clone is one. The J gene is TRBJ1-4, the V gene TRBV5-4; D not certain. V was clipped by 4 bases and J by 8 bases, with 18 bases between them. Germline lookup yields CDR1 SGHNT and CDR2 YYREEE (reference sequence). The CDR3 sequence is 15 residues long. The CDR3 nucleotides read TGTGCCAGCAGCAACGGCTGGGGAGTAGGGGAAAAACTGTTTTTT. This codes for CASSNGWGVGEKLFF. Full variable domain (remainder filled in from reference TRBV5-4 and TRBJ1-4): ETGVTQSPTHLIKTRGQQVTLRCSSQSGHNTVSWYQQALGQGPQFIFQYYREEENGRGNFPPRFSGLQFPNYSSELNVNALELDDSALYLCASSNGWGVGEKLFFGSGTQLSVL.

This chain connects TRBV30 to TRBJ1-3; 9 positions match TRBD1. V dropped 5 bases and J dropped 0; count of bases not matched to a gene: 2. The CDR3 length is 14 residues. Germline lookup yields CDR1 GTSNPN and CDR2 SVGIG (reference sequence). The CDR3 nucleotides read TGTGCCTGGGGGACAGGGTCCTCTGGAAACACCATATATTTT. Its protein product is CAWGTGSSGNTIYF.

Worth noting for this clone: Germline and junction disagree at one end, which may indicate a read error. This CDR3 is CASGLDLAGDEQFF. The CDR3 region has the DNA TGTGCCAGCGGCTTAGATCTAGCGGGGGATGAGCAGTTCTTC. V is TRBV11-2 and J is TRBJ2-1; 10 bases are a match to TRBD2. This CDR3 is 14 amino acids long. Germline CDR1 is SGHAT and CDR2 is FQNNGV.

V is TRBV11-2 and J is TRBJ1-1; D not certain. Germline CDR1 is SGHAT and CDR2 is FQNNGV. This CDR3 has 13 residues. The germline V and J ends were trimmed by 5 bases and 7 bases, with 14 bases remaining between them. CDR3 nucleotides: TGTGCCAGCAGCCCCCCCGGAGGGCTTGAAGCTTTCTTT. Its translation is CASSPPGGLEAFF.

This chain uses TRBV5-5 with TRBJ1-2; TRBD1 matches 7 bases. J lost 7 bases, V lost 4 bases, and 10 bases had no gene match. Germline-derived CDR1 and CDR2 are SGHKS and YYEKEE (reference sequence). The CDR3 has 14 amino acids. The CDR3 DNA sequence: TGTGCCAGCAGCGTTACGCAGGGGGTTTCTGGCTACACCTTC. This encodes CASSVTQGVSGYTF.

This clone was recorded only once. The chain carries TRBV5-4 and TRBJ1-2; 9 bases align to TRBD1. Germline CDR1 is SGHNT and CDR2 is YYREEE (reference sequence). V lost 4 bases to trimming and J lost 7 bases; unmatched junction nucleotides: 11. The CDR3 totals 15 residues. The CDR3 nucleotides read TGTGCCAGCAGCCCCGACAGGGGGGCCTTGGGTGGCTACACCTTC. Translated, it gives CASSPDRGALGGYTF.

There are a few counts of this clone. The rearrangement links TRBV5-6 to TRBJ2-1; D is perhaps TRBD2 (6 bases). This CDR3 has 14 residues. V was shortened by 5 bases and J by 4 bases, with 13 bases between the two germline ends. Germline assignment: CDR1 SGHDT and CDR2 YYEEEE. CDR3 bases: TGTGCCAGCAGTTCGCTCGGACTATACAATGAGCAGTTCTTC. Encoded protein: CASSSLGLYNEQFF.

The rearrangement uses TRBV7-9 and TRBJ2-2, with D unresolved. V lost 8 bases and J lost 1, with 11 bases in between. Germline CDR1 SEHNR, CDR2 FQNEAQ (reference sequence). This CDR3 region has 14 residues. CDR3 DNA sequence: TGTGCCAGCGCCTTAGTTCAGAACACCGGGGAGCTGTTTTTT. Encoded protein: CASALVQNTGELFF.

In this sample, this clone turned up a few times. This sequence joins TRBV6-5 and TRBJ1-3; D uncertain. The germline gives CDR1 MNHEY, CDR2 SVGAGI. This CDR3 region has 14 residues. Between the trimmed V and J ends, which lost 6 bases and 0 bases, there was a span of 9 bases. The DNA for the CDR3 is TGTGCCAGCAGGACGGGATACTCTGGAAACACCATATATTTT. Translated: CASRTGYSGNTIYF.

The chain is built from TRBV19 and TRBJ1-5; tentatively, D is TRBD1 (6 bases). Trimming stripped 7 bases from V and 2 bases from J, with 18 bases between. Germline values: CDR1 LNHDA, CDR2 SQIVND (reference sequence). This CDR3 comprises 16 residues. The CDR3: CASTPTGGIGNQPQHF. CDR3 nucleotide sequence: TGTGCCAGTACCCCGACGGGGGGCATCGGCAATCAGCCCCAGCATTTT.

This clone was counted a few times. The V gene is TRBV6-5, the J gene TRBJ2-2; perhaps TRBD1 as D (6 bases). Per germline, CDR1 MNHEY and CDR2 SVGAGI. V gave up 4 bases and J gave up 3 bases, with 6 bases separating them. The CDR3 contains 13 residues. The CDR3 DNA sequence: TGTGCCAGCAGTTCAGGGGACACCGGGGAGCTGTTTTTT. Protein sequence: CASSSGDTGELFF.

The CDR3 nucleotides read TGTGCCAGCAGCCCAGAAGGGGGTCAGCCCCAGCATTTT. It codes for CASSPEGGQPQHF. The chain carries TRBV7-2 and TRBJ1-5; TRBD1 is a possible D gene (6 bases). Germline V gives CDR1 SGHTA, CDR2 FQGNSA. This CDR3 is built from 13 residues. Trimming took 5 bases from V and 6 from J, leaving 11 bases between them.

V gene TRBV5-4 combines with J gene TRBJ1-6, with 8 positions matching TRBD1. The J segment lost 5 bases and the V segment lost 4 bases, leaving 8 bases of the junction unmatched. The CDR3 extends over 16 amino acids. Per the germline V gene, CDR1 is SGHNT and CDR2 is YYREEE (reference sequence). CDR3 bases: TGTGCCAGCAGCCTAGGGACAGGTGGCCATAATTCACCCCTCCACTTT. Protein: CASSLGTGGHNSPLHF. Drawing the rest from reference TRBV5-4 and TRBJ1-6, the complete variable domain is ETGVTQSPTHLIKTRGQQVTLRCSSQSGHNTVSWYQQALGQGPQFIFQYYREEENGRGNFPPRFSGLQFPNYSSELNVNALELDDSALYLCASSLGTGGHNSPLHFGNGTRLTVT.

The chain carries TRBV7-3 and TRBJ1-1, with 7 bases matching TRBD1. CDR1 is SGHTA and CDR2 is FQGTGA in the germline V gene. The CDR3 consists of 14 residues. V was clipped by 5 bases and J by 4 bases; unmatched bases: 7. The CDR3 here is CASSQTGSATEAFF. CDR3 sequence (DNA): TGTGCCAGCAGCCAGACAGGGTCGGCCACTGAAGCTTTCTTT.

The rearrangement uses TRBV29-1 and TRBJ2-3, with 10 bases identical to TRBD2. The J segment lost 4 bases and the V segment lost 4 bases, leaving 5 bases of the junction unmatched. This CDR3 is 14 amino acids long. Germline lookup yields CDR1 SQVTM and CDR2 ANQGSEA. Written as DNA, the CDR3 is TGCAGCGTTGGCCTAGCGGGGGCTCCAGATACGCAGTATTTT. Translation gives CSVGLAGAPDTQYF.

The V and J genes are TRBV15 and TRBJ1-1; 7 positions match TRBD1. The CDR3 has 16 residues. Germline V gives CDR1 LNHNV, CDR2 YYDKDF (reference sequence). V trimming: 0 bases; J trimming: 4 bases; junction bases outside the gene matches: 8. The CDR3 nucleotides are TGTGCCACCAGCAGAGATGTCCGACAGGGCGGCACTGAAGCTTTCTTT. This translates into CATSRDVRQGGTEAFF.

This chain uses TRBV11-1 with TRBJ2-7; 7 bases are shared with TRBD1. CDR3 length equals 14 residues. The ends lost 5 bases at V and 4 bases at J; junction bases unmatched: 8. Per the germline V gene, CDR1 is SGHAT and CDR2 is FQDESV (reference sequence). CDR3 in amino acids: CASSRQGFGYEQYF. Here the CDR3 DNA reads TGTGCCAGCAGCCGACAGGGTTTCGGGTACGAGCAGTACTTC.

The J gene is TRBJ2-7, the V gene TRBV29-1, with a weak D call TRBD1 (6 bases). CDR1 is SQVTM, CDR2 ANQGSEA, per germline. CDR3 length: 14 amino acids. The germline V and J ends were trimmed by 6 bases and 2 bases, with 17 bases remaining between them. The CDR3 loop is CSVIQGFNPYEQYF. DNA of the CDR3: TGCAGCGTCATACAGGGATTCAACCCCTACGAGCAGTACTTC.

This chain joins TRBV27 and TRBJ1-6; D unresolved. Between the trimmed V and J ends, which lost 8 bases and 7 bases, there was a span of 18 bases. CDR1 is MNHEY, CDR2 SMNVEV, per germline (reference sequence). The CDR3 has 15 residues. CDR3 residues: CASWSVPSGNSPLHF. The CDR3 DNA is TGTGCCAGCTGGAGCGTTCCCTCCGGGAATTCACCCCTCCACTTT.

The genes are TRBV27 and TRBJ1-2; D might be TRBD1 (6 bases). The V gene lost 0 bases and the J gene lost 6 bases, with 20 bases spanning the gap. Germline V gives CDR1 MNHEY, CDR2 SMNVEV (reference sequence). The CDR3 contains 17 residues. The CDR3 DNA sequence: TGTGCCAGCAGTTTATCTCCTACAGGGCAGGGTGGCAATGGCTACACCTTC. Translated, it gives CASSLSPTGQGGNGYTF.

The V call is TRBV29-1, the J call TRBJ1-2; D may be TRBD1 (5 bases). Germline-derived CDR1 and CDR2 are SQVTM and ANQGSEA. The CDR3 sequence is 14 residues long. V gave up 3 bases and J gave up 6 bases, with 17 bases separating them. CDR3: CSVDQGIAVDGYTF. Written as DNA, the CDR3 is TGCAGCGTTGATCAGGGAATAGCGGTGGATGGCTACACCTTC.

The rearrangement uses TRBV4-1 and TRBJ2-7; 9 bases map to TRBD1. The V gene's germline CDR1 is MGHRA and CDR2 YSYEKL. J gave up 4 bases and V 1 base, and 8 bases lay outside the gene matches. This CDR3 has 16 residues. CDR3 sequence reads: CASSQGPGQGLYEQYF. DNA for the CDR3: TGCGCCAGCAGCCAAGGCCCGGGACAGGGATTATACGAGCAGTACTTC.

V gene TRBV23-1 combines with J gene TRBJ1-3; TRBD1 might be the D (5 bases). TRBV23-1 carries the ORF label, with uncertain function. The CDR3 runs 17 residues. Trimming stripped 4 bases from V and 4 bases from J, with 20 bases between. The CDR3 DNA reads as TGCGCCAGCAGTCCCCCTGGAGGGGCCGTTACCGGAAACACCATATATTTT. Protein: CASSPPGGAVTGNTIYF.

This clone has more than one count but fewer than ten. The chain employs TRBV6-1 and TRBJ1-2; D is ambiguous. Per the germline V gene, CDR1 is MNHNS and CDR2 is SASEGT. Deletions cut 4 bases from V and 10 bases from J, with 13 bases between. This CDR3 comprises 12 residues. The CDR3 DNA is TGTGCCAGCAGTGTCCTACGGGGTGTCTACACCTTC. It yields the protein CASSVLRGVYTF.

V is TRBV19 and J is TRBJ2-3; a possible D gene is TRBD2 (6 bases). The ends were cut back, 1 base at V and 7 bases at J, with 12 bases in the middle. The V gene's germline CDR1 is LNHDA and CDR2 SQIVND (reference sequence). The CDR3 length is 14 residues. The CDR3 here is CASSIALLANTQYF. In nucleotides, the CDR3 is TGTGCCAGTAGTATAGCCCTACTAGCAAATACGCAGTATTTT.

This chain links TRBV4-2 with TRBJ2-3; 9 bases are shared with TRBD2. J gave up 6 bases and V 0 bases, and 13 bases lay outside the gene matches. Germline values: CDR1 LGHNA, CDR2 YNFKEQ. The CDR3 is 18 residues long. The CDR3 is CASSQEGALGLALDTQYF. The CDR3 DNA is TGTGCCAGCAGCCAAGAAGGGGCCCTGGGACTAGCTTTGGATACGCAGTATTTT.

This clone was seen more than once but under ten times. The genes are TRBV29-1 and TRBJ2-4; 14 nucleotides align to TRBD2. CDR3 length: 15 residues. J lost 8 bases, V lost 6 bases, and 9 bases had no gene match. CDR1 SQVTM and CDR2 ANQGSEA come from the germline V gene. The CDR3 DNA reads TGCAGCGTCGTGGGGACTAGCGGGGGTTACGACATTCAGTACTTC. The encoded protein is CSVVGTSGGYDIQYF.

This clone came up a few times. The chain links TRBV11-2 to TRBJ1-6; D remains unclear. The CDR3 consists of 15 residues. Trimming stripped 0 bases from V and 8 bases from J, with 11 bases between. In germline, CDR1 is SGHAT, CDR2 FQNNGV. The CDR3 protein is CASSLDSRADSPLHF. In DNA form, the CDR3 reads TGTGCCAGCAGCTTAGATTCCAGAGCGGATTCACCCCTCCACTTT.

The chain links TRBV7-9 to TRBJ1-5; a possible D gene is TRBD1 (6 bases). Germline CDR1 and CDR2: SEHNR and FQNEAQ (reference sequence). Deletions cut 0 bases from V and 3 bases from J, with 12 bases between. This CDR3 contains 16 residues. The CDR3 is CASSLARGGHNQPQHF. The CDR3 DNA sequence: TGTGCCAGCAGCTTAGCGCGGGGGGGGCACAATCAGCCCCAGCATTTT.